These 10 T cell receptor beta chains originate from one sample sequenced in a study of OX40 agonist ivuxolimab in advanced cancers. Method: immunoSEQ multiplex PCR; TCRdb's copy keeps in-frame clones and lacks some. Of tens of thousands of clones in the sample, roughly 85% are singletons; the top ten hold 4%. The sample consisted of CD4+ or CD8+ T cells sorted from blood, taken in a trial of the OX40 agonist ivuxolimab. The receptors come from an adult with an advanced solid tumor such as melanoma, head and neck, liver or kidney cancer.

This clone is deemed medium-sized. This sequence joins TRBV4-1 and TRBJ2-2, with 13 bases lining up with TRBD2. Germline V gives CDR1 MGHRA, CDR2 YSYEKL. V was pared by 0 bases and J by 7 bases, with 5 bases of the junction left unmatched. This CDR3 is 17 amino acids long. CDR3 in DNA: TGCGCCAGCAGCCAAGAACTAGCGGGGGGGCCCGACGGGGAGCTGTTTTTT. It specifies CASSQELAGGPDGELFF.

This chain uses TRBV7-3 with TRBJ2-2; no clear D. Trimming pared 3 bases from V and 3 bases from J, leaving 8 bases between. Germline assignment: CDR1 SGHTA and CDR2 FQGTGA. The CDR3 loop spans 14 amino acids. The CDR3 DNA sequence: TGTGCCAGCAGCTTGGGCGGCTACACCGGGGAGCTGTTTTTT. Translating gives CASSLGGYTGELFF.

This clone appeared a few times. The V gene is TRBV5-1, the J gene TRBJ2-1, with TRBD2 identical over 14 bases. The junction had 11 bases not matched to a gene; V was cut back by 0 bases and J by 0 bases. The CDR3 spans 21 residues. CDR1 is SGHRS, CDR2 YFSETQ, per germline. The CDR3 sequence: CASSLGFWTSGRPSSYNEQFF. In DNA form, the CDR3 reads TGCGCCAGCAGCTTGGGATTCTGGACTAGCGGGAGGCCCAGCTCCTACAATGAGCAGTTCTTC.

The gene calls are TRBV7-9 and TRBJ2-3; TRBD2 matches at 9 bases. V trimming: 1 base; J trimming: 1 base; junction bases outside the gene matches: 6. The germline V gene encodes CDR1 SEHNR and CDR2 FQNEAQ (reference sequence). This CDR3 region has 17 residues. CDR3 nucleotide sequence: TGTGCCAGCAGCTTAGGATCTGGCGGGGGGGGCACAGATACGCAGTATTTT. Its protein is CASSLGSGGGGTDTQYF.

The CDR3 nucleotides read TGTGCCAGCAGCTTACTTGGCGGGGACACCGGGGAGCTGTTTTTT. Translating gives CASSLLGGDTGELFF. The J gene is TRBJ2-2, the V gene TRBV7-3; a possible D gene is TRBD2 (6 bases). Per germline, CDR1 SGHTA and CDR2 FQGTGA. V was clipped by 2 bases and J by 3 bases, with 10 bases between them. The CDR3 is 15 residues long.

The chain links TRBV15 to TRBJ2-3; 7 bases line up with TRBD2. The J segment lost 5 bases and the V segment lost 3 bases, leaving 5 bases of the junction unmatched. Germline CDR1 and CDR2: LNHNV and YYDKDF (reference sequence). The CDR3 has 14 residues. In DNA, the CDR3 is TGTGCCACCAGCAGGGGGGAGGGTGGAGATACGCAGTATTTT. As protein: CATSRGEGGDTQYF.

V gene TRBV30 combines with J gene TRBJ2-1; 7 bases fit TRBD1. The CDR3 spans 13 residues. Germline CDR1 and CDR2: GTSNPN and SVGIG (reference sequence). The junction had 3 bases not matched to a gene; V was cut back by 3 bases and J by 4 bases. The chain's CDR3 is CAWSGTDYNEQFF. In nucleotides, the CDR3 is TGTGCCTGGAGCGGGACAGATTACAATGAGCAGTTCTTC.

V gene TRBV19 combines with J gene TRBJ1-5; TRBD1 agrees at 7 bases. The V gene end was trimmed by 4 bases and the J gene end by 6 bases; junction bases not matched to a gene: 6. Germline V gene lookup returns CDR1 LNHDA and CDR2 SQIVND (reference sequence). The CDR3 runs 14 residues. As DNA, the CDR3 is TGTGCCAGTAGTACCAGACAGGGAGGTCAGCCCCAGCATTTT. Encoded protein: CASSTRQGGQPQHF. The full variable domain, in which reference TRBV19 and TRBJ1-5 provide the parts outside the CDR3, is DGGITQSPKYLFRKEGQNVTLSCEQNLNHDAMYWYRQDPGQGLRLIYYSQIVNDFQKGDIAEGYSVSREKKESFPLTVTSAQKNPTAFYLCASSTRQGGQPQHFGDGTRLSIL.

This rearrangement joins TRBV13 to TRBJ1-1, with a weak D call TRBD1 (5 bases). The CDR3 loop spans 13 amino acids. The germline V gene has CDR1 PRHDT and CDR2 FYEKMQ (reference sequence). V was pared by 5 bases and J by 1 base, with 8 bases between. In nucleotides, the CDR3 is TGTGCCAGCAGCCTTCAGGGGAACACTGAAGCTTTCTTT. Protein sequence: CASSLQGNTEAFF. Full variable domain (outside the CDR3, taken from reference TRBV13 and TRBJ1-1): AAGVIQSPRHLIKEKRETATLKCYPIPRHDTVYWYQQGPGQDPQFLISFYEKMQSDKGSIPDRFSAQQFSDYHSELNMSSLELGDSALYFCASSLQGNTEAFFGQGTRLTVV.

This clone was seen only a few times. This CDR3 reads CASSGQRGQETQYF. CDR3 nucleotides: TGTGCCAGCAGCGGTCAGCGGGGCCAAGAGACCCAGTACTTC. The chain combines TRBV7-2 with TRBJ2-5; the match to TRBD2 covers 7 bases. V was pared by 5 bases and J by 1 base, with 4 bases of the junction left unmatched. CDR3 length equals 14 residues. CDR1 SGHTA and CDR2 FQGNSA come from the germline V gene.